Listed below are T cell receptor beta chains from one sample, sequenced in a study of CD8+ T cells in alopecia areata. Data came from immunoSEQ multiplex PCR; TCRdb stores just in-frame clones and leaves some out. Altogether around 300,000 clones are present, over 45% being singletons, with the ten largest covering about 0.9%. Sequenced here: CD4+ T cells sorted from blood, sampled at approximately week 51, from a patient treated with tofacitinib. The receptors come from a human donor with alopecia areata. The CDR3 runs from the conserved cysteine through the conserved F or W. D genes are given only for firm matches. Size is omitted from some rows. Given values are once, few, many or a class for expanded clones.

abundance,j_gene,v_gene,d_gene,CDR3aa,CDR3nt
.,TRBJ2-7,TRBV5-1,TRBD1,CASSFRQGSDEQYF,TGCGCCAGCAGCTTCAGACAGGGTTCGGACGAGCAGTACTTC
few,TRBJ2-3,TRBV7-2,.,CASSQWTGTDTQYF,TGTGCCAGCAGCCAATGGACTGGCACAGATACGCAGTATTTT
few,TRBJ2-7,TRBV6-1,TRBD2,CASSDRDYTSYEQYF,TGTGCCAGCAGTGATCGGGACTACACCTCCTACGAGCAGTACTTC
few,TRBJ2-3,TRBV7-8,.,CASRRTDTQYF,TGTGCCAGCAGACGGACAGATACGCAGTATTTT
.,TRBJ2-7,TRBV27,.,CASSLWSAPGTPTEQYF,TGTGCCAGCAGTTTATGGTCAGCCCCCGGCACCCCTACCGAGCAGTACTTC
few,TRBJ2-1,TRBV7-3,.,CASSDPGLPNEQFF,TGTGCCAGCAGCGACCCGGGACTCCCAAATGAGCAGTTCTTC
few,TRBJ2-2,TRBV10-3,.,CAISAGNTGELFF,TGTGCCATCAGTGCAGGGAACACCGGGGAGCTGTTTTTT
.,TRBJ2-7,TRBV30,TRBD1,CAWTGGYEQYF,TGTGCCTGGACAGGGGGCTACGAGCAGTACTTC
.,TRBJ2-5,TRBV11-2,TRBD1,CASSFAKQGAPPQAQYF,TGTGCCAGCAGCTTCGCTAAACAGGGGGCTCCCCCCCAGGCCCAGTACTTC
.,TRBJ2-1,TRBV6-5,.,CASSQAGRNEQFF,TGTGCCAGCAGTCAGGCGGGTCGGAATGAGCAGTTCTTC
.,TRBJ1-5,TRBV13,TRBD1,CASSCRGPPYNQPQHF,TGTGCCAGCAGCTGCAGGGGGCCCCCATATAATCAGCCCCAGCATTTT
.,TRBJ2-4,TRBV12-5,.,CASGLGTDRNIQYF,TGTGCTAGTGGTTTGGGTACGGACAGAAACATTCAGTACTTC
.,TRBJ1-2,TRBV15,TRBD1,CATSPQGGFEYGYTF,TGTGCCACCAGCCCCCAGGGGGGGTTTGAATATGGCTACACCTTC
once,TRBJ1-5,TRBV7-9,.,CASSREGTQPQHF,TGTGCCAGCAGCAGAGAGGGCACCCAGCCCCAGCATTTT
.,TRBJ2-1,TRBV2,.,CASMVGTSYNEQFF,TGTGCCAGCATGGTGGGGACAAGTTACAATGAGCAGTTCTTC
.,TRBJ2-1,TRBV27,.,CASSFGATHNEQFF,TGTGCCAGCAGTTTTGGGGCAACTCACAATGAGCAGTTCTTC
.,TRBJ2-7,TRBV30,.,CAWSQGLPKGYEQYF,TGTGCCTGGAGCCAAGGACTGCCCAAGGGATACGAGCAGTACTTC
few,TRBJ1-5,TRBV29-1,.,CSAKGGESNQPQHF,TGCAGCGCCAAAGGCGGGGAAAGCAATCAGCCCCAGCATTTT
.,TRBJ1-6,TRBV5-1,.,CASSFPQGGSPLHF,TGCGCCAGCAGCTTCCCGCAGGGTGGTTCACCCCTCCACTTT
.,TRBJ1-1,TRBV30,.,CAWSALGGNTEAFF,TGTGCCTGGAGTGCACTAGGAGGGAACACTGAAGCTTTCTTT
.,TRBJ1-6,TRBV6-6,.,CAFLHTGGSPLHF,TGTGCCTTCCTCCACACCGGCGGGTCACCCCTCCACTTT
few,TRBJ1-6,TRBV2,TRBD1,CALKVQGSNSPLHF,TGTGCCTTAAAGGTACAGGGGAGCAATTCACCCCTCCACTTT
.,TRBJ2-7,TRBV29-1,TRBD1,CSVAGTGIYEQYF,TGCAGCGTAGCAGGGACAGGGATCTACGAGCAGTACTTC
.,TRBJ2-3,TRBV5-1,.,CASGTSSTDTQYF,TGCGCCAGCGGAACATCCAGCACAGATACGCAGTATTTT
once,TRBJ2-3,TRBV30,TRBD2,CAWTGLAGGSDTQYF,TGTGCCTGGACAGGACTAGCGGGGGGATCGGATACGCAGTATTTT
few,TRBJ2-5,TRBV7-9,.,CASTPRADQETQYF,TGTGCCAGCACCCCGAGGGCGGACCAAGAGACCCAGTACTTC
few,TRBJ2-3,TRBV29-1,.,CSVAPGADTQYF,TGCAGCGTTGCACCCGGGGCAGATACGCAGTATTTT
.,TRBJ1-1,TRBV25-1,.,CASSEGTGRMNTEAFF,TGTGCCAGCAGTGAGGGCACCGGAAGAATGAACACTGAAGCTTTCTTT
.,TRBJ2-1,TRBV4-2,.,CASSLNSNYNEQFF,TGTGCCAGCAGCCTAAATAGTAATTACAATGAGCAGTTCTTC
.,TRBJ2-5,TRBV30,.,CAWNREETQYF,TGTGCCTGGAACAGGGAAGAGACCCAGTACTTC
few,TRBJ2-5,TRBV29-1,.,CSVYQETQYF,TGCAGCGTGTACCAAGAGACCCAGTACTTC
.,TRBJ2-3,TRBV5-1,TRBD2,CASSLVATSGTDTQYF,TGCGCCAGCAGCTTGGTTGCCACTAGCGGCACAGATACGCAGTATTTT
.,TRBJ1-1,TRBV30,.,CAWSDGQGRGLAFF,TGTGCCTGGAGCGACGGTCAGGGAAGAGGCTTAGCTTTCTTT
.,TRBJ2-1,TRBV30,.,CAWTRSTQGGNEQFF,TGTGCCTGGACCCGCTCGACCCAGGGGGGTAATGAGCAGTTCTTC
.,TRBJ1-1,TRBV29-1,.,CSVEGWGGTEAFF,TGCAGCGTTGAGGGCTGGGGAGGGACTGAAGCTTTCTTT
.,TRBJ2-7,TRBV6-6,TRBD1,CASSRQGSYEQYF,TGTGCCAGCAGTCGACAGGGGAGCTACGAGCAGTACTTC
.,TRBJ1-6,TRBV27,TRBD1,CASSPRTGYNSPLHF,TGTGCCAGCAGTCCGAGGACAGGGTATAATTCACCCCTCCACTTT
.,TRBJ2-3,TRBV5-4,.,CASSQAGTTDTQYF,TGTGCCAGCAGCCAAGCAGGGACCACAGATACGCAGTATTTT
.,TRBJ2-5,TRBV6-5,.,CASSYDSETQYF,TGTGCCAGCAGTTACGACTCCGAGACCCAGTACTTC
few,TRBJ2-1,TRBV30,TRBD2,CACASGGDNEQFF,TGTGCCTGTGCTAGCGGGGGAGACAATGAGCAGTTCTTC
.,TRBJ2-6,TRBV25-1,.,CASEVPGANVLTF,TGTGCCAGCGAGGTCCCTGGGGCCAACGTCCTGACTTTC
.,TRBJ1-2,TRBV5-1,TRBD1,CASSLSLFATGDGYTF,TGCGCCAGCAGCTTGAGTCTTTTCGCGACAGGGGATGGCTACACCTTC
.,TRBJ2-2,TRBV19,.,CASMWWNTGELFF,TGTGCCAGTATGTGGTGGAACACCGGGGAGCTGTTTTTT
.,TRBJ2-3,TRBV25-1,.,CASSATTTDTQYF,TGTGCCAGCAGTGCGACTACCACAGATACGCAGTATTTT
.,TRBJ2-1,TRBV30,.,CAWSVLGANEQFF,TGTGCCTGGAGCGTTTTGGGGGCCAATGAGCAGTTCTTC
.,TRBJ2-1,TRBV18,TRBD2,CASSVSAGAYNEQFF,TGTGCCAGCTCAGTCTCCGCGGGGGCCTACAATGAGCAGTTCTTC
few,TRBJ1-1,TRBV13,.,CASSLKFTEAFF,TGTGCCAGCAGCTTGAAATTCACTGAAGCTTTCTTT
.,TRBJ2-2,TRBV29-1,.,CSVEPVEGYTGELFF,TGCAGCGTTGAACCCGTTGAGGGATACACCGGGGAGCTGTTTTTT
.,TRBJ2-7,TRBV5-1,TRBD2,CASSPGGVGEQYF,TGCGCCAGCAGCCCCGGGGGGGTCGGCGAGCAGTACTTC
few,TRBJ2-1,TRBV27,TRBD1,CASSLGTGYSYNEQFF,TGTGCCAGCAGTTTAGGGACAGGGTACTCCTACAATGAGCAGTTCTTC
.,TRBJ2-3,TRBV4-2,TRBD2,CASSQHHGGASGDTQYF,TGTGCCAGCAGCCAACATCACGGGGGGGCCTCTGGAGATACGCAGTATTTT
.,TRBJ1-5,TRBV30,.,CAWSGAGAPNQPQHF,TGTGCCTGGAGTGGAGCAGGCGCCCCAAATCAGCCCCAGCATTTT
.,TRBJ1-5,TRBV7-9,.,CASSSTGYGNQPQHF,TGTGCCAGCAGCTCCACAGGGTACGGCAATCAGCCCCAGCATTTT
.,TRBJ1-2,TRBV27,.,CASPLEADLRYTF,TGTGCCAGCCCCTTGGAGGCGGACCTGCGCTACACCTTC
.,TRBJ2-5,TRBV29-1,.,CSVEVRQQETQYF,TGCAGCGTTGAAGTAAGACAGCAAGAGACCCAGTACTTC